Listed below are T cell receptor beta chains from one sample, sequenced in a study of human T cells and chemical hapten exposure. From the RACE reads, TCRdb called clonotypes with MiXCR, one entry per CDR3 protein. The sample has 75,000 to 80,000 distinct CDR3 sequences, about 9.2% seen once. The source material was whole blood. The receptors were gathered from a female donor in good health. Some clones in this sample may be carry-over from other donors' samples. Both conserved end residues are part of each CDR3. The D gene is left open where the match is weak. Not every row has a clone size; where given, it reads once, few, many or a size class.

TRBV12-5,TRBJ1-5,15,TRBD1,-,TGTGCTAGTGGTTTGAACAGGGGAGAACTTCAGCCCCAGCATTTT,CASGLNRGELQPQHF
TRBV25-1,TRBJ2-5,13,-,-,TGTGCCAGCAGTGTACGAGGGTGGGAGACCCAGTACTTC,CASSVRGWETQYF
TRBV20-1,TRBJ1-5,15,TRBD1,-,TGCAGTGCTAAAAAACCGGGACAGAGGAATCAGCCCCAGCATTTT,CSAKKPGQRNQPQHF
TRBV5-1,TRBJ1-6,16,TRBD1,many,TGCGCCAGCAGCCGAAAAGAGACAGGGGGAAGTGGACCCCTCCACTTT,CASSRKETGGSGPLHF
TRBV9,TRBJ1-1,15,-,-,TGTGCCAGCAGCGTAGCGCCAGGTGATCTCACTGAAGCTTTCTTT,CASSVAPGDLTEAFF
TRBV11-2,TRBJ1-2,17,-,few,TGTGCCAGCAGCTTAGGGGTAGGGGCTGCGGTGGGTTCTGGCTACACCTTC,CASSLGVGAAVGSGYTF
TRBV5-8,TRBJ1-6,14,TRBD1,many,TGTGCCAGCAGCTCAGACAGGGGGCGCCGTCACCTCCACTTT,CASSSDRGRRHLHF
TRBV7-6,TRBJ2-5,12,TRBD2,-,TGTGCCAGCAGTCTGGCGGGGGTGACCCAGTACTTC,CASSLAGVTQYF
TRBV5-1,TRBJ1-5,15,TRBD1,-,TGCGCCAGCAGCTTGGCTGCAGGGGGAAGCCAGCCCCAGCATTTT,CASSLAAGGSQPQHF
TRBV18,TRBJ2-3,17,-,-,TGTGCCAGCTCACCATCCCTATCGGGTGGTATCACAGATACGCAGTATTTT,CASSPSLSGGITDTQYF
TRBV20-1,TRBJ1-1,13,TRBD1,-,TGCAGTGCTCACAGGGGGCAGGACACTGAAGCTTTCTTT,CSAHRGQDTEAFF
TRBV12-3/TRBV12-4,TRBJ1-5,14,TRBD1,few,TGTGCCAGCAGAGCAGGGGGCCCCTTTGGGCCCCAGCATTTT,CASRAGGPFGPQHF
TRBV7-9,TRBJ2-6,14,-,many,TGTGCCAGCAGCTTTATATCTGGGGCCAACGTCCTGACTTTC,CASSFISGANVLTF
TRBV9,TRBJ2-3,15,TRBD1,many,TGTGCCAGCAGCGTAGGACAGGGGGCGCTGGATACGCAGTATTTT,CASSVGQGALDTQYF
TRBV6-1,TRBJ1-5,17,-,-,TGTGCCAGCAGTGAGCGGGCGACAGTAAGCAGGAATCAGCCCCAGCATTTT,CASSERATVSRNQPQHF
TRBV28,TRBJ1-4,13,TRBD1,many,TGTGCCAGCACCGGACAGGGGGCGGAAAAACTGTTTTTT,CASTGQGAEKLFF
TRBV4-3,TRBJ2-1,15,-,few,TGCGCCAGCAGCCAAGATCTTCTAGTAGGGGATGAGCAGTTCTTC,CASSQDLLVGDEQFF
TRBV12-3/TRBV12-4,TRBJ2-1,14,TRBD1,many,TGTGCCAGCAGCACAGGGGGCGAGGACAATGAGCAGTTCTTC,CASSTGGEDNEQFF
TRBV4-3,TRBJ2-3,14,TRBD2,-,TGCGCCAGCAGCCGAAATAGCGGGGTCAATACGCAGTATTTT,CASSRNSGVNTQYF
TRBV5-1,TRBJ1-1,16,TRBD1,-,TGCGCCAGCAGCTGGGGACAGGGGGCGGCGAACACTGAAGCTTTCTTT,CASSWGQGAANTEAFF
TRBV18,TRBJ1-1,13,-,few,TGTGCCAGCTCACCCGGTCTCTCGGGTGAAGCTTTCTTT,CASSPGLSGEAFF
TRBV6-2/TRBV6-3,TRBJ1-5,14,TRBD1,-,TGTGCCAGCAGACAGGGGTATAGCAATCAGCCCCAGCATTTT,CASRQGYSNQPQHF
TRBV29-1,TRBJ1-3,13,TRBD1,many,TGCAGCGTTGATGCAGGGGGGGGAAACACCATATATTTT,CSVDAGGGNTIYF
TRBV5-1,TRBJ1-1,13,-,few,TGCGCCAGCAGCCCGCCCGGGGGCACTGAAGCTTTCTTT,CASSPPGGTEAFF
TRBV20-1,TRBJ2-7,12,TRBD1,-,TGCAGTGCTCGGACAGGGGCCGCCGAGCAGTACTTC,CSARTGAAEQYF
TRBV20-1,TRBJ2-7,17,-,-,TGCAGTGCTTCTCACACTTCAGGGCCGGAGAGCTCCTACGAGCAGTACTTC,CSASHTSGPESSYEQYF
TRBV25-1,TRBJ2-1,16,TRBD2,-,TGTGCCAGCAGTGATCCGACTAGCGGGGCTTACAATGAGCAGTTCTTC,CASSDPTSGAYNEQFF
TRBV12-3/TRBV12-4,TRBJ1-5,14,-,many,TGTGCCAGCAGTTTAGGGGGCAGATGGCAGCCCCAGCATTTT,CASSLGGRWQPQHF
TRBV10-3,TRBJ1-5,15,-,many,TGTGCCATCAGCGGACAGCGAAATAGCAATCAGCCCCAGCATTTT,CAISGQRNSNQPQHF
TRBV14,TRBJ1-1,16,TRBD1,-,TGTGCCAGCAGCCCCCGACTCAGGGGGATGAACACTGAAGCTTTCTTT,CASSPRLRGMNTEAFF
TRBV7-6,TRBJ1-1,13,-,many,TGTGCCAGCAGCTTAGCGCGGGGGGCAAAAGCTTTCTTT,CASSLARGAKAFF
TRBV29-1,TRBJ2-1,13,TRBD1,many,TGCAGCGTCGCGCCATCCCGGGACAGCGAGCAGTTCTTC,CSVAPSRDSEQFF